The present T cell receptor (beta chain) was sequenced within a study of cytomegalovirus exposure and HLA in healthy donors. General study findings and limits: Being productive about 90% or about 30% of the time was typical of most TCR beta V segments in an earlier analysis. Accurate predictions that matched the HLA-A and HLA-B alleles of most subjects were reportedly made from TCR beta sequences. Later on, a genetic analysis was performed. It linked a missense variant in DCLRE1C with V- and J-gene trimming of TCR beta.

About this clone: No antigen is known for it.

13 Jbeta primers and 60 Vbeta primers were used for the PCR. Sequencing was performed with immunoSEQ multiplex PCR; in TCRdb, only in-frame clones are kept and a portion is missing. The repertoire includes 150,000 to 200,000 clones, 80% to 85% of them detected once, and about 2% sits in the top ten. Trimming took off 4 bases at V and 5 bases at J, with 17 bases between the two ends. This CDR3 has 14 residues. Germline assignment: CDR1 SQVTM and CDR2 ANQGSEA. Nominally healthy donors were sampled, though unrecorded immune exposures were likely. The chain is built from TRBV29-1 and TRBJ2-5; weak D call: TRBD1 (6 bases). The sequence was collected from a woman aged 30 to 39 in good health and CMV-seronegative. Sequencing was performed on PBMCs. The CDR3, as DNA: TGCAGCGTTGCCTCCGGGACAACGGACGAGACCCAGTACTTC. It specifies CSVASGTTDETQYF. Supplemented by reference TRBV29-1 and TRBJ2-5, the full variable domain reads SAVISQKPSRDICQRGTSLTIQCQVDSQVTMMFWYRQQPGQSLTLIATANQGSEATYESGFVIDKFPISRPNLTFSTLTVSNMSPEDSSIYLCSVASGTTDETQYFGPGTRLLVL.